The clone carrying this T cell receptor (beta chain) came up a few times. The data were obtained in a study of T-cell reconstitution after alpha-beta-depleted transplantation in children. Unique molecular identifiers were incorporated during preparation of the TCRbeta library. MiXCR was run by TCRdb on the PCR reads, yielding one entry per CDR3 protein. Among about 110,000 distinct CDR3 sequences, 5% to 8% were seen once, and the ten largest hold more than 20%. Specimen: PBMCs, mostly from graft donor cells, collected 360 days after TCRalphabeta/CD19-depleted stem cell transplant. This TCR was sampled from a male patient aged 2 to 9 who had a stem cell transplant for acute lymphoblastic leukemia, so the T cells may come from the graft donor.

The CDR3: CASSWGRYYNEQFF. The DNA of the CDR3 is TGTGCCAGCAGTTGGGGGAGGTACTACAATGAGCAGTTCTTC. The chain links TRBV27 to TRBJ2-1; a possible D gene is TRBD2 (6 bases). Germline V gene lookup returns CDR1 MNHEY and CDR2 SMNVEV (reference sequence). V was cut by 4 bases and J by 3 bases, with 10 bases left in between. The CDR3 totals 14 residues.